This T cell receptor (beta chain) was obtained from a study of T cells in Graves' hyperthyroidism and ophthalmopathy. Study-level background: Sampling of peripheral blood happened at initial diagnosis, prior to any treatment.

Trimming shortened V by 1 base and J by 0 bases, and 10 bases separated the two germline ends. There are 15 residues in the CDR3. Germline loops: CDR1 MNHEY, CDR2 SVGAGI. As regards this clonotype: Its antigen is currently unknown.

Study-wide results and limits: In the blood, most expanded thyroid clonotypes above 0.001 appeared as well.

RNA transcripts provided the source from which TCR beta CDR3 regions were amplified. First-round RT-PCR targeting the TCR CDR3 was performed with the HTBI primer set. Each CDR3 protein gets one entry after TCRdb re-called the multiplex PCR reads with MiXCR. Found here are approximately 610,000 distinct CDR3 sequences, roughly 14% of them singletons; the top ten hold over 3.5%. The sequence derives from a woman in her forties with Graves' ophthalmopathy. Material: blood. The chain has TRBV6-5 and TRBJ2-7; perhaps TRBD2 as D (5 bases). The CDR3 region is CASSYYAGASYEQYF. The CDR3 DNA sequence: TGTGCCAGCAGTTACTACGCGGGCGCCTCCTACGAGCAGTACTTC.